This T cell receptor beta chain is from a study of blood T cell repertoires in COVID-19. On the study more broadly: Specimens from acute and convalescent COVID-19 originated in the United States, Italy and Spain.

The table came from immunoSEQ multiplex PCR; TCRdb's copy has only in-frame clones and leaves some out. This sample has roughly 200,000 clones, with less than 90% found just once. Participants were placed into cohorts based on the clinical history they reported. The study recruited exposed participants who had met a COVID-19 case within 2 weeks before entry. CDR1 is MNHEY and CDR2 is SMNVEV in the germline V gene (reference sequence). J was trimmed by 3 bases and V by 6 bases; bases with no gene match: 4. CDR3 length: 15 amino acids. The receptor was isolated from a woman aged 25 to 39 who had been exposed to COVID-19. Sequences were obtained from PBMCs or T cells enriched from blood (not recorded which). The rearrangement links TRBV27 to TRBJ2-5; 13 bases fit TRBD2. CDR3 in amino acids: CASRGTSGAKETQYF. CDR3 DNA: TGTGCCAGCAGGGGGACTAGCGGGGCCAAAGAGACCCAGTACTTC.